One sample yielded the 23 T cell receptor beta chains listed below, sequenced in a study of CD8 T cells in ankylosing spondylitis (TCRdb year 2017). Points the paper makes about the study in general: A TCR beta motif made up of several highly homologous amino acid variants appeared to be characteristic of blood from ankylosing spondylitis patients.

No antigen has been assigned to these receptors. Libraries were constructed by 5' RACE. Instrument used: Illumina HiSeq 2500. TCRdb's own reprocessing of the public reads used fastp at Q25 and MiXCR and kept productive beta chains. All rows with the same CDR3 protein become a single entry with the most common DNA and genes. Here the sample has some 400,000 distinct CDR3 sequences; 20% to 25% occur a single time. About 16% of the sample lies in the top ten. Sample: blood, either unsorted or a sorted T cell fraction (not recorded which). Receptor source: a male donor with ankylosing spondylitis.

This chain uses TRBV12-3 or TRBV12-4 with TRBJ2-3; TRBD2 agrees at 9 bases. The CDR3 has 15 residues. J gave up 5 bases and V 3 bases, and 6 bases lay outside the gene matches. The CDR3 DNA reads as TGTGCCAGCAGTTTCGTCTCTAGCGGGAAAGATACGCAGTATTTT. It codes for CASSFVSSGKDTQYF.

J is TRBJ2-7 and V is TRBV18; D could derive from TRBD1 or TRBD2 (5 bases each). V gave up 2 bases and J gave up 2 bases, with 10 bases separating them. Germline CDR1 reads KGHSH; CDR2 reads LQKENI. This CDR3 region has 14 residues. Here the CDR3 reads CASSPDRLTYEQYF. CDR3 DNA: TGTGCCAGCTCACCAGACAGACTAACCTACGAGCAGTACTTC.

The gene calls are TRBV20-1 and TRBJ1-2; tentative D call: TRBD1 (6 bases). Trimming shortened V by 3 bases and J by 8 bases, and 13 bases separated the two germline ends. The germline V gene has CDR1 DFQATT and CDR2 SNEGSKA (reference sequence). The CDR3 is made up of 12 amino acids. This CDR3 is CSARDSRRGYTF. The CDR3 region has the DNA TGCAGTGCTAGGGACAGCCGGAGGGGCTACACCTTC.

The V call is TRBV6-6, the J call TRBJ2-7; D uncertain. V was shortened by 5 bases and J by 6 bases, with 8 bases between the two germline ends. The CDR3 spans 11 residues. Germline V lookup: CDR1 MNHNY, CDR2 SVGAGI (reference sequence). The CDR3: CASSTLGEQYF. The CDR3 nucleotides are TGTGCCAGCAGTACGCTAGGCGAGCAGTACTTC.

There are a few counts of this clonotype. V usage is TRBV29-1 and J usage is TRBJ1-4; D is perhaps TRBD1 (6 bases). The ends were cut back, 7 bases at V and 2 bases at J, with 11 bases in the middle. CDR3 length: 13 amino acids. Germline CDR1 SQVTM, CDR2 ANQGSEA. CDR3 DNA: TGCAGCGCTGGGGGGGCCACTAATGAAAAACTGTTTTTT. This translates into CSAGGATNEKLFF.

The V gene is TRBV6-4, the J gene TRBJ2-2; possibly TRBD1 for D (6 bases). In germline, CDR1 is MRHNA, CDR2 SNTAGT. The CDR3 covers 14 residues. V lost 7 bases to trimming and J lost 4 bases, with 13 bases between them. The chain's CDR3 is CASKNRVGTGELFF. DNA of the CDR3: TGTGCCAGCAAGAACAGGGTCGGCACCGGGGAGCTGTTTTTT.

Many counts were recorded for this clonotype. CDR3 bases: TGTGCCAGCAGCTCAAGCCTGTCTAGCGGGAAGTACAATGAGCAGTTCTTC. Its protein is CASSSSLSSGKYNEQFF. The chain joins TRBV7-3 to TRBJ2-1; 9 bases are shared with TRBD2. This CDR3 region has 17 residues. V shed 4 bases, J shed 4 bases, and the junction held 11 bases outside the gene matches. The germline CDR1 and CDR2 sequences are SGHTA and FQGTGA.

This clonotype occurred a few times. The chain uses TRBV6-1 and TRBJ1-1; 7 bases are shared with TRBD1. Per germline, CDR1 MNHNS and CDR2 SASEGT. This CDR3 is built from 14 residues. The J segment lost 2 bases and the V segment lost 6 bases, leaving 6 bases of the junction unmatched. As DNA, the CDR3 is TGTGCCAGCAGATGGGGGGACAGAAACACTGAAGCTTTCTTT. The encoded protein is CASRWGDRNTEAFF.

This rearrangement joins TRBV20-1 to TRBJ2-2; TRBD1 matches at 10 bases. The CDR3 covers 16 residues. V lost 3 bases and J lost 4; bases outside the gene matches: 8. Germline CDR1 reads DFQATT; CDR2 reads SNEGSKA (reference sequence). As DNA, the CDR3 is TGCAGTGCTAGCTATTGGGGGACAGGGGTCACCGGGGAGCTGTTTTTT. Encoded protein: CSASYWGTGVTGELFF.

The V and J genes are TRBV6-1 and TRBJ1-1; D unresolved. This CDR3 region has 14 residues. Germline CDR1 MNHNS, CDR2 SASEGT. The V and J ends lost 2 bases and 1 base respectively, with 8 bases between them. CDR3 sequence reads: CASSETRRNTEAFF. In DNA, the CDR3 is TGTGCCAGCAGTGAAACGAGGAGGAACACTGAAGCTTTCTTT.

The genes are TRBV7-9 and TRBJ1-2; tentative D call: TRBD1 (6 bases). The germline gives CDR1 SEHNR, CDR2 FQNEAQ (reference sequence). CDR3 length: 14 amino acids. V shed 0 bases and J shed 4 bases, with 9 bases lying between them. CDR3 in amino acids: CASSLAQGTYGYTF. CDR3 bases: TGTGCCAGCAGCTTAGCTCAGGGGACCTATGGCTACACCTTC.

This chain links TRBV12-3 or TRBV12-4 with TRBJ1-5, with D hard to call. CDR3 size: 15 residues. V dropped 1 base and J dropped 0 bases, with 7 bases sitting between them. Here the CDR3 DNA reads TGTGCCAGCAGTTTAGAATCCTATAGCAATCAGCCCCAGCATTTT. Its translation is CASSLESYSNQPQHF.

V gene TRBV29-1 combines with J gene TRBJ2-7, with 9 positions matching TRBD1. J lost 3 bases, V lost 0 bases, and 6 bases had no gene match. Germline assignment: CDR1 SQVTM and CDR2 ANQGSEA. The CDR3 has 15 residues. In nucleotides, the CDR3 is TGCAGCGTTGAAGAACAGGGGGCGCTCCGCTACGAGCAGTACTTC. This encodes CSVEEQGALRYEQYF.

This clonotype was picked up a small number of times. The chain combines TRBV5-6 with TRBJ1-1; D ambiguous. The germline V gene has CDR1 SGHDT and CDR2 YYEEEE. V lost 3 bases, J lost 1 base, and 7 bases lay in between. CDR3 size: 13 residues. CDR3 DNA: TGTGCCAGCAGCTCGACGAGGAACACTGAAGCTTTCTTT. Amino acid sequence: CASSSTRNTEAFF.

This chain joins TRBV20-1 and TRBJ2-2; D possibly matches TRBD1 or TRBD2 (5 bases each). Germline V gives CDR1 DFQATT, CDR2 SNEGSKA (reference sequence). CDR3 length: 14 residues. V was trimmed by 1 base and J by 3 bases, leaving 9 bases between them. The CDR3 reads CSARAGPHTGELFF. The DNA of the CDR3 is TGCAGTGCTAGAGCGGGACCCCACACCGGGGAGCTGTTTTTT.

J is TRBJ1-1 and V is TRBV7-3; no reliable D call. The length of the CDR3 is 13 residues. V lost 6 bases to trimming and J lost 1 base, with 9 bases between them. CDR1 and CDR2 from the germline V gene are SGHTA and FQGTGA. The CDR3 protein is CASRVTPNTEAFF. The CDR3 coding sequence is TGTGCCAGCAGAGTTACACCGAACACTGAAGCTTTCTTT.

The rearrangement links TRBV5-1 to TRBJ2-5; 14 bases are a match to TRBD2. V lost 4 bases and J lost 7; bases outside the gene matches: 9. Germline CDR1 is SGHRS and CDR2 is YFSETQ. This CDR3 has 16 residues. Written as DNA, the CDR3 is TGCGCCAGCAGCCGACTAGCGGGAGGGCCGGAAGGGACCCAGTACTTC. Translation gives CASSRLAGGPEGTQYF.

The table lists this clonotype with many counts. The chain is built from TRBV27 and TRBJ1-1, with D perhaps TRBD1 (6 bases). The germline V gene encodes CDR1 MNHEY and CDR2 SMNVEV (reference sequence). This CDR3 is built from 14 residues. The V and J ends lost 8 bases and 1 base respectively, with 14 bases between them. DNA of the CDR3: TGTGCCAGCTCCCCGCAGGGGAAGAACACTGAAGCTTTCTTT. Protein sequence: CASSPQGKNTEAFF.

This clonotype showed up just a few times. The rearrangement joins TRBV11-3 to TRBJ1-1; TRBD1 might be the D (5 bases). The CDR3 contains 15 residues. Trimming removed 6 bases from V and 3 bases from J, with 17 bases in between. Germline V gene sequence: CDR1 SGHNT, CDR2 YENEEA. The CDR3 region is CASSHQTRGDTEAFF. DNA for the CDR3: TGTGCCAGCAGTCATCAAACTCGGGGGGACACTGAAGCTTTCTTT.

This clonotype was seen repeatedly, ten times or more. CDR3 DNA: TGCAGTGCTAGAGTCTCCAGCGGGAGAATTAATGAGCAGTTCTTC. It is translated as CSARVSSGRINEQFF. The chain joins TRBV20-1 to TRBJ2-1; 8 positions agree with TRBD2. Germline V gene data show CDR1 as DFQATT and CDR2 as SNEGSKA (reference sequence). The CDR3 covers 15 residues. With 1 base clipped from V and 7 bases from J, the junction kept 9 bases outside the gene matches.

This chain connects TRBV25-1 to TRBJ1-3, with 7 bases lining up with TRBD1. Per the germline V gene, CDR1 is MGHDK and CDR2 is SYGVNS. V lost 7 bases, J lost 1 base, and 10 bases stayed unmatched. CDR3 size: 16 residues. In DNA form, the CDR3 reads TGTGCCAGCACCCAATCCCAGGGGGTTTCTGGAAACACCATATATTTT. Residues: CASTQSQGVSGNTIYF.

The chain recombines TRBV29-1 with TRBJ1-1, with D maybe TRBD1 (5 bases). The CDR3 totals 12 residues. V shed 4 bases and J shed 4 bases, with 10 bases lying between them. CDR1 is SQVTM and CDR2 is ANQGSEA in the germline V gene. As DNA, the CDR3 is TGCAGCGTTGCGGGGGGGGGCACTGAAGCTTTCTTT. Protein sequence: CSVAGGGTEAFF.

The genes are TRBV3-1 and TRBJ1-4; no firm D call. CDR1 is LGHDT and CDR2 is YNNKEL in the germline V gene (reference sequence). CDR3 size: 17 residues. V lost 4 bases and J lost 4, with 19 bases in between. CDR3 DNA: TGTGCCAGCAGCCCCCCGCGAGGACGGACCAGTAATGAAAAACTGTTTTTT. This gives the protein CASSPPRGRTSNEKLFF.